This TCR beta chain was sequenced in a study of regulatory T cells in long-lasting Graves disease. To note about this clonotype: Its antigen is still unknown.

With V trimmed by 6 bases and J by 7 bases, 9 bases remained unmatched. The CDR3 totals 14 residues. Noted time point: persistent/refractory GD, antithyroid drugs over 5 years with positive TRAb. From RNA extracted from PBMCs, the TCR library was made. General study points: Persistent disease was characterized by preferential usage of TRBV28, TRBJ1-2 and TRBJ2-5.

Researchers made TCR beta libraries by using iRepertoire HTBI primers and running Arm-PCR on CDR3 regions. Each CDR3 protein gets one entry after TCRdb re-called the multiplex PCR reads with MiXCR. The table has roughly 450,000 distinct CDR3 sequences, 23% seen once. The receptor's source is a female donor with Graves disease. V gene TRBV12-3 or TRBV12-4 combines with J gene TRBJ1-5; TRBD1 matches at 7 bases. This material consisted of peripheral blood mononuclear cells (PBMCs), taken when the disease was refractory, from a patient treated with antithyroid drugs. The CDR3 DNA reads TGTGCCAGCAGCCCAATCGACAGGGTCCAGCCCCAGCATTTT. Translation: CASSPIDRVQPQHF.